The rows below give T cell receptor beta chains drawn from one sample of a study of blood T cell repertoires in COVID-19. Profiling relied on immunoSEQ multiplex PCR, and the TCRdb table lists in-frame clones only, not all of them. The data contain under 100,000 clones, about 88% of them seen just once; the ten biggest clones take up 8% to 9.5%. The source material was peripheral blood. The source of these receptors is a man aged 45-60 years with acute or convalescent COVID-19. CDR3s include the opening cysteine and the closing phenylalanine or tryptophan. The D gene is left open where the match is weak. Not every row has a clone size; where given, it reads once, few, many or a size class.

D	V	J	size	CDR3	DNA
TRBD1	TRBV5-4	TRBJ1-2	-	CASSQQGVYGYTF	TGTGCCAGCAGCCAGCAGGGGGTCTATGGCTACACCTTC
TRBD1	TRBV5-1	TRBJ1-1	-	CASSLPRQGGTEAFF	TGCGCCAGCAGCTTGCCTCGACAGGGAGGCACTGAAGCTTTCTTT
-	TRBV5-1	TRBJ2-3	-	CASSSIQTDTQYF	TGCGCCAGCAGCTCCATACAAACAGATACGCAGTATTTT
-	TRBV20-1	TRBJ1-5	few	CSASSGADSNQPQHF	TGCAGTGCTAGTAGTGGAGCTGATAGCAATCAGCCCCAGCATTTT
TRBD1	TRBV6-1	TRBJ1-1	-	CASSDWDRGAFF	TGTGCCAGCAGTGATTGGGACAGAGGAGCTTTCTTT
TRBD2	TRBV11-2	TRBJ2-1	-	CASSSLAGEGEQFF	TGTGCCAGCAGCTCACTAGCGGGGGAGGGAGAGCAGTTCTTC
-	TRBV2	TRBJ1-1	-	CASSTGLNTEAFF	TGTGCCAGCAGTACAGGGTTGAACACTGAAGCTTTCTTT
TRBD1	TRBV7-9	TRBJ1-1	-	CAGDRDLEVDTEAFF	TGTGCCGGTGACAGGGATCTTGAAGTGGACACTGAAGCTTTCTTT
TRBD1	TRBV5-6	TRBJ1-5	-	CASISSRDRGKRDHQPQHF	TGTGCCAGCATCTCATCCCGGGACAGGGGGAAAAGGGACCATCAGCCCCAGCATTTT
-	TRBV28	TRBJ1-1	-	CASTLRGEAFF	TGTGCCAGCACGTTACGGGGTGAAGCTTTCTTT
-	TRBV10-1	TRBJ1-1	-	CATKGRVHYFVNTEAFF	TGCGCCACTAAAGGGAGGGTGCACTATTTCGTGAACACTGAAGCTTTCTTT
TRBD2	TRBV29-1	TRBJ2-1	-	CSVESTSDNEQFF	TGCAGCGTTGAGTCGACTAGCGACAATGAGCAGTTCTTC
-	TRBV20-1	TRBJ1-2	-	CSARDANGYTF	TGCAGTGCTAGAGATGCGAATGGCTACACCTTC
TRBD1	TRBV6-1	TRBJ2-7	-	CASSETGRLYEQYF	TGTGCCAGCAGTGAGACAGGGAGACTGTACGAGCAGTACTTC
-	TRBV28	TRBJ1-1	-	CASSLVGFEAFF	TGTGCCAGCAGTTTAGTCGGTTTTGAAGCTTTCTTT
-	TRBV21-1	TRBJ2-1	-	CARYTPRGGPYNEQFF	TGTGCCAGATACACCCCCCGGGGGGGCCCCTACAATGAGCAGTTCTTC
-	TRBV12-3/TRBV12-4	TRBJ1-2	-	CASSITGWNGYTF	TGTGCCAGCAGTATAACAGGGTGGAATGGCTACACCTTC